The rows below give T cell receptor beta chains drawn from one sample of a study of T cells in Graves' hyperthyroidism and ophthalmopathy. TCRdb processed the multiplex PCR reads anew with MiXCR; each CDR3 protein has one entry. The repertoire consists of roughly 300,000 distinct CDR3 sequences, with 18% occurring once and the leading ten covering about half. The specimen was blood. The receptor source for this set is a woman in her fifties or sixties with Graves' hyperthyroidism. Both conserved end residues are part of each CDR3. A D gene is named only where the DNA matches it firmly. A row's size may be missing; if present it is once, few, many or a size class.

d_gene	v_gene	j_gene	abundance	CDR3aa	CDR3nt
.	TRBV5-1	TRBJ2-3	many	CASRPAGSADTQYF	TGCGCCAGCAGACCGGCGGGTAGCGCAGATACGCAGTATTTT
.	TRBV28	TRBJ2-5	.	CASSLLFGGPGETQYF	TGTGCCAGCAGTTTATTATTCGGTGGCCCAGGCGAGACCCAGTACTTC
TRBD1	TRBV20-1	TRBJ2-7	.	CSARPRDRVREQYF	TGCAGTGCTAGACCACGGGACAGGGTGAGAGAGCAGTACTTC
.	TRBV20-1	TRBJ1-2	.	CSARARGTVYGYTF	TGCAGTGCTAGAGCCCGGGGCACCGTCTATGGCTACACCTTC
TRBD1	TRBV19	TRBJ1-5	.	CASSIVQGGQPQHF	TGTGCCAGTAGTATAGTCCAGGGGGGACAGCCCCAGCATTTT
.	TRBV6-1	TRBJ1-1	few	CASSYGGLNTEAFF	TGTGCCAGCAGTTATGGGGGCTTGAACACTGAAGCTTTCTTT
.	TRBV6-5	TRBJ2-2	.	CASSYSTNTGELFF	TGTGCCAGCAGTTACTCGACGAACACCGGGGAGCTGTTTTTT
TRBD2	TRBV7-3	TRBJ2-3	many	CASSSGTSGRAQGTDTQYF	TGTGCCAGCAGCTCCGGGACTAGCGGGAGGGCCCAGGGAACAGATACGCAGTATTTT
TRBD1	TRBV11-2	TRBJ2-3	many	CASSPGGYPTDTQYF	TGTGCCAGCAGCCCAGGGGGCTACCCCACAGATACGCAGTATTTT
.	TRBV28	TRBJ2-7	many	CASSSHRNEQYF	TGTGCCAGCAGTTCTCACCGAAACGAGCAGTACTTC
.	TRBV6-1	TRBJ2-7	few	CASSESGSYEQYF	TGTGCCAGCAGTGAGTCTGGCTCCTACGAGCAGTACTTC
.	TRBV12-3/TRBV12-4	TRBJ1-2	few	CASSLGDGYGYTF	TGTGCCAGCAGTTTAGGGGACGGCTATGGCTACACCTTC
.	TRBV5-8	TRBJ1-3	.	CASSFGGRGGGNTIYF	TGTGCCAGCAGCTTCGGGGGCAGGGGTGGCGGAAACACCATATATTTT
.	TRBV18	TRBJ2-3	few	CASSPPGEADTQYF	TGTGCCAGCTCACCACCCGGGGAGGCAGATACGCAGTATTTT
TRBD2	TRBV2	TRBJ2-7	many	CASSEALGLAGKESYEQYF	TGTGCCAGCAGTGAAGCGCTTGGACTAGCGGGAAAGGAGTCCTACGAGCAGTACTTC
TRBD2	TRBV7-9	TRBJ2-3	many	CASSPSGSLTDTQYF	TGTGCCAGCAGCCCTAGCGGGAGCCTCACAGATACGCAGTATTTT
.	TRBV19	TRBJ2-1	once	CASSPYNNEQFF	TGTGCCAGTAGTCCCTACAACAATGAGCAGTTCTTC
.	TRBV10-3	TRBJ1-1	.	CAISAGLPLGTEAFF	TGTGCCATCAGTGCGGGACTGCCCCTCGGCACTGAAGCTTTCTTT
.	TRBV6-1	TRBJ2-2	many	CASSEFVAENTGELFF	TGTGCCAGCAGTGAATTTGTAGCGGAGAACACCGGGGAGCTGTTTTTT
.	TRBV27	TRBJ2-5	many	CASSSGQELETQYF	TGTGCCAGCAGTAGCGGGCAAGAGCTCGAGACCCAGTACTTC
.	TRBV9	TRBJ2-2	few	CASSVGLGTGELFF	TGTGCCAGCAGCGTAGGACTAGGTACCGGGGAGCTGTTTTTT
.	TRBV6-1	TRBJ1-3	few	CASSEVTGSGNTIYF	TGTGCCAGCAGTGAAGTGACAGGCTCTGGAAACACCATATATTTT
TRBD2	TRBV20-1	TRBJ2-7	few	CSAREAGGDSYEQYF	TGCAGTGCTAGAGAGGCGGGGGGGGACTCCTACGAGCAGTACTTC
.	TRBV11-2	TRBJ2-1	many	CASSLDGGGAANEQFF	TGTGCCAGCAGCTTAGACGGGGGCGGGGCAGCCAATGAGCAGTTCTTC
.	TRBV20-1	TRBJ1-2	.	CSARPPGHHGYTF	TGCAGTGCTAGACCCCCGGGACACCACGGCTACACCTTC
.	TRBV7-9	TRBJ1-2	.	CASSPAMGGSYGYTF	TGTGCCAGCAGCCCTGCTATGGGGGGCAGCTATGGCTACACCTTC
.	TRBV12-3/TRBV12-4	TRBJ1-3	many	CASTQGPGGNTIYF	TGTGCCAGCACTCAAGGGCCGGGAGGAAACACCATATATTTT
.	TRBV18	TRBJ1-2	many	CASSPPFDGWGGYTF	TGTGCCAGCTCACCACCGTTCGACGGCTGGGGTGGCTACACCTTC
.	TRBV29-1	TRBJ2-7	many	CSVAWKGTYEQYF	TGCAGCGTTGCGTGGAAGGGGACCTACGAGCAGTACTTC
.	TRBV9	TRBJ2-1	.	CASSLDFDNEQFF	TGTGCCAGCAGCTTGGATTTCGACAATGAGCAGTTCTTC
.	TRBV6-5	TRBJ1-5	once	CASSYPDGLRSNQPQHF	TGTGCCAGCAGTTACCCGGACGGGCTACGAAGCAATCAGCCCCAGCACTTT
TRBD2	TRBV12-3/TRBV12-4	TRBJ2-1	.	CASSPDVSIAGPNNEQFF	TGTGCCAGCAGCCCCGACGTGTCAATAGCGGGGCCTAACAATGAGCAGTTCTTC
TRBD1	TRBV6-5	TRBJ2-7	many	CASSYFRGQGVYEQYF	TGTGCCAGCAGTTACTTTAGGGGACAGGGTGTTTACGAGCAGTACTTC
.	TRBV7-2	TRBJ2-3	few	CASSLGGPSRDTQYF	TGTGCCAGCAGCTTGGGGGGGCCTAGCCGAGATACGCAGTATTTT
.	TRBV18	TRBJ2-7	few	CASSQSPLSYEQYF	TGTGCCAGCTCACAGTCCCCTCTTTCCTACGAGCAGTACTTC
.	TRBV11-2	TRBJ2-7	many	CASRIRSGAPEQYF	TGTGCCAGCCGGATTCGCTCAGGGGCGCCCGAGCAGTACTTC
.	TRBV28	TRBJ2-4	many	CASSFDRNIQYF	TGTGCCAGCAGTTTTGACAGGAACATTCAGTACTTC
.	TRBV20-1	TRBJ2-5	few	CSARTPRSRGETQYF	TGCAGTGCTAGGACTCCCCGCAGCCGGGGAGAGACCCAGTACTTC
.	TRBV20-1	TRBJ1-6	.	CSAREGGTFGISPLHF	TGCAGTGCTAGAGAGGGAGGGACATTCGGGATTTCACCCCTCCACTTT
TRBD2	TRBV18	TRBJ2-5	many	CASSPRGGGTLETQYF	TGTGCCAGCTCACCACGAGGCGGGGGAACCCTGGAGACCCAGTACTTC
.	TRBV12-3/TRBV12-4	TRBJ2-2	.	CASRRDLGAGELFF	TGTGCCAGCAGGCGGGACTTGGGGGCCGGGGAGCTGTTTTTT
TRBD1	TRBV5-1	TRBJ1-2	few	CASARDRPPYGYTF	TGCGCCAGCGCACGGGACAGGCCTCCCTATGGCTACACCTTC
.	TRBV7-9	TRBJ1-4	once	CASSLRAGGHEKLFF	TGTGCCAGCAGCTTACGCGCTGGGGGCCATGAAAAACTGTTTTTT
.	TRBV5-1	TRBJ1-5	few	CASSLAQNQPQHF	TGCGCCAGCAGCTTGGCACAGAATCAGCCCCAGCATTTT
TRBD2	TRBV5-1	TRBJ2-1	few	CASSYSGRTSGVNEQFF	TGCGCCAGCAGCTATTCCGGAAGGACTAGCGGGGTCAATGAGCAGTTCTTC
.	TRBV20-1	TRBJ1-2	.	CSATTGHSFGYQYGYTF	TGCAGTGCTACCACGGGACATTCCTTCGGGTACCAGTATGGCTACACCTTC
.	TRBV4-1	TRBJ1-4	many	CASSHLIGRGSTTNEKLFF	TGCGCCAGCAGCCACCTAATAGGGAGGGGCTCAACAACTAATGAAAAACTGTTTTTT
TRBD1	TRBV7-8	TRBJ2-7	.	CASSLGQGITYEQYF	TGTGCCAGTAGCCTGGGACAGGGGATCACTTACGAGCAGTACTTC
.	TRBV7-4	TRBJ1-6	few	CASSFFCHGAISYNSPLHF	TGTGCCAGCAGCTTTTTTTGCCACGGGGCCATCTCCTATAATTCACCCCTCCACTTT
TRBD1	TRBV29-1	TRBJ2-1	few	CSVMQLHRDRDEQFF	TGCAGCGTGATGCAGCTCCACCGGGACAGGGATGAGCAGTTCTTC
.	TRBV3-1	TRBJ2-5	many	CASRPGGGSPTQYF	TGTGCCAGCAGACCTGGTGGCGGTTCGCCGACCCAGTACTTC
.	TRBV9	TRBJ2-3	.	CASSVVSGSGTDTQYF	TGTGCCAGCAGCGTAGTGTCGGGCAGCGGCACAGATACGCAGTATTTT
.	TRBV4-1	TRBJ1-5	few	CASSQGGARQPQHF	TGCGCCAGCAGCCAAGGGGGGGCACGGCAGCCCCAGCATTTT
.	TRBV28	TRBJ2-5	many	CASRSSRAGDLETQYF	TGTGCCAGCAGATCCTCGCGGGCAGGGGATTTAGAGACCCAGTACTTC